These 20 T cell receptor beta chains were all obtained from the same sample, sequenced in a study of cytomegalovirus exposure and HLA in healthy donors. PCR primers comprised 60 Vbeta and 13 Jbeta primers. This table comes from immunoSEQ multiplex PCR, and its TCRdb copy is limited to in-frame clones, with some not included. Of some 130,000 clones in the sample, around four fifths are singletons; the top ten hold approximately 7%. The sample comprised PBMCs. The source of these receptors is a male donor in good health and CMV-seronegative.

V and J are TRBV7-3 and TRBJ1-1; 8 nucleotides align to TRBD1. This CDR3 region has 14 residues. Trimming took 5 bases from V and 5 from J; bases not matched to a gene: 7. The germline V gene encodes CDR1 SGHTA and CDR2 FQGTGA. The CDR3 DNA reads TGTGCCAGCAGCATCTCAGGGGGCGGGACTGAAGCTTTCTTT. Protein sequence: CASSISGGGTEAFF.

This clone was observed a handful of times. The CDR3 spells CASSYGDNYEQYF. The CDR3 DNA is TGTGCCAGCAGTTACGGGGACAACTACGAGCAGTACTTC. The chain carries TRBV6-5 and TRBJ2-5, with D possibly TRBD1 on 6 matching bases. The DNA end is more similar to TRBJ2-7, so the J call may be wrong. Germline CDR1 MNHEY, CDR2 SVGAGI. This CDR3 is 13 amino acids long.

V and J are TRBV2 and TRBJ2-6; tentative D call: TRBD2 (6 bases). The V and J ends lost 6 bases and 0 bases respectively, with 18 bases between them. The V gene's germline CDR1 is SNHLY and CDR2 FYNNEI. This CDR3 comprises 18 residues. In DNA form, the CDR3 reads TGTGCCAGCAGCCAAAGAAGGGACTTCGGCTCTGGGGCCAACGTCCTGACTTTC. It codes for CASSQRRDFGSGANVLTF.

The chain carries TRBV6-5 and TRBJ1-1; D is undetermined. With 5 bases removed from V and 0 bases from J, the gap between germline ends came to 7 bases. The germline CDR1 and CDR2 sequences are MNHEY and SVGAGI. The CDR3 length is 13 residues. CDR3 bases: TGTGCCAGCAGTCCTAATCTGAACACTGAAGCTTTCTTT. Translation: CASSPNLNTEAFF.

In the case of this clone: Other DNA sequences within the sample encode an identical CDR3. The V and J genes are TRBV5-6 and TRBJ2-5; 11 positions agree with TRBD2. Germline assignment: CDR1 SGHDT and CDR2 YYEEEE. Trimming cost V 3 bases and J 5 bases; bases outside gene matches: 6. The CDR3 contains 15 residues. CDR3 nucleotides: TGTGCCAGCAGCTGGGGACTAGCGGAAGAGGAGACCCAGTACTTC. Encoded protein: CASSWGLAEEETQYF.

This rearrangement joins TRBV27 to TRBJ1-1; tentative D call: TRBD1 (6 bases). Germline V gene data show CDR1 as MNHEY and CDR2 as SMNVEV (reference sequence). V was pared by 7 bases and J by 4 bases, with 13 bases between. The CDR3 is made up of 13 amino acids. In nucleotides, the CDR3 is TGTGCCAGCACCGGACAGCCGGGCACTGAAGCTTTCTTT. This gives the protein CASTGQPGTEAFF.

The chain recombines TRBV28 with TRBJ2-7; perhaps TRBD2 as D (5 bases). This CDR3 has 14 amino acids. Germline V gene sequence: CDR1 MDHEN, CDR2 SYDVKM. V was clipped by 3 bases and J by 6 bases, with 15 bases between them. The CDR3 coding sequence is TGTGCCAGCAGTTTTTCCTTCCTCGAGGGCGAGCAGTACTTC. Protein product: CASSFSFLEGEQYF.

CDR3 region: CASSSRQGQETQYF. In nucleotides, the CDR3 is TGTGCCAGCAGCTCACGACAGGGCCAAGAGACCCAGTACTTC. V gene TRBV5-6 combines with J gene TRBJ2-5, with 7 bases that match TRBD1. The V gene end was trimmed by 3 bases and the J gene end by 1 base; junction bases not matched to a gene: 3. This CDR3 has 14 residues. Germline CDR1 and CDR2: SGHDT and YYEEEE. The full variable domain, rest sourced from reference TRBV5-6 and TRBJ2-5, is DAGVTQSPTHLIKTRGQQVTLRCSPKSGHDTVSWYQQALGQGPQFIFQYYEEEERQRGNFPDRFSGHQFPNYSSELNVNALLLGDSALYLCASSSRQGQETQYFGPGTRLLVL.

This rearrangement joins TRBV9 to TRBJ2-3, with 9 bases lining up with TRBD2. The germline gives CDR1 SGDLS, CDR2 YYNGEE. V lost 0 bases, J lost 1 base, and 3 bases stayed unmatched. This CDR3 has 16 amino acids. CDR3 DNA: TGTGCCAGCAGCGTAGGTGTAGCGGGGGGCACAGATACGCAGTATTTT. Protein sequence: CASSVGVAGGTDTQYF.

This clone has just a few counts. At one end the junction does not follow the germline gene, possibly because of a read error. CDR3 sequence: CASSLTGTGFRGVF. The CDR3 DNA sequence: TGTGCCAGCAGCTTGACGGGGACAGGGTTTCGTGGTGTCTTT. The genes are TRBV5-8 and TRBJ1-1; 9 bases are shared with TRBD1. Germline values: CDR1 SGHTS, CDR2 YDEGEE. The CDR3 totals 14 residues.

Of note for this clone: An end of the junction does not agree with germline; a read error may underlie this. This rearrangement joins TRBV28 to TRBJ2-2, with D perhaps matching TRBD2 (6 bases). Germline V CDR1 and CDR2: MDHEN, SYDVKM. The CDR3 sequence is 12 residues long. DNA of the CDR3: TGTGCCAGCAGTTTACTGCCCGGGGGGCTGTTTTTT. This gives the protein CASSLLPGGLFF. The whole variable domain, remainder taken from reference TRBV28 and TRBJ2-2, is DVKVTQSSRYLVKRTGEKVFLECVQDMDHENMFWYRQDPGLGLRLIYFSYDVKMKEKGDIPEGYSVSREKKERFSLILESASTNQTSMYLCASSLLPGGLFFGEGSRLTVL.

This clone was counted only a few times. Other DNA sequences within the sample encode an identical CDR3. J is TRBJ2-7 and V is TRBV19; D is possibly TRBD2 (6 bases). This CDR3 comprises 15 residues. Germline assignment: CDR1 LNHDA and CDR2 SQIVND (reference sequence). Trimming pared 5 bases from V and 1 base from J, leaving 15 bases between. The CDR3 nucleotides read TGTGCCAGTAGTCTGTCGGGACTCCTATCCTACGAGCAGTACTTC. Translation gives CASSLSGLLSYEQYF.

About this clone: The junction departs from germline at one end; a sequencing error may be responsible. The chain joins TRBV7-9 to TRBJ2-5; the D is unclear. The germline CDR1 and CDR2 sequences are SEHNR and FQNEAQ (reference sequence). This CDR3 is built from 13 residues. The CDR3 sequence: CSSSFRSQETQYF. CDR3 nucleotides: TGTTCCAGCAGCTTCAGGTCCCAAGAGACCCAGTACTTC.

This clone was detected only a few times. The rearrangement links TRBV2 to TRBJ2-7; the match to TRBD2 covers 7 bases. The CDR3 covers 16 residues. Germline-derived CDR1 and CDR2 are SNHLY and FYNNEI. V was clipped by 0 bases and J by 3 bases; unmatched bases: 8. CDR3 DNA: TGTGCCAGCAGTGAAGCTAGCTGGGCTAGCGGCTACGAGCAGTACTTC. As protein: CASSEASWASGYEQYF.

This clone turned up a few times. The chain has TRBV28 and TRBJ1-1; D perhaps matches TRBD1 (5 bases). Germline CDR1 is MDHEN and CDR2 is SYDVKM. V gave up 7 bases and J gave up 1 base, with 10 bases separating them. The CDR3 contains 13 residues. The CDR3 region is CASKGSWNTEAFF. The CDR3, as DNA: TGTGCCAGCAAGGGGTCGTGGAACACTGAAGCTTTCTTT. Full variable domain (remainder filled in from reference TRBV28 and TRBJ1-1): DVKVTQSSRYLVKRTGEKVFLECVQDMDHENMFWYRQDPGLGLRLIYFSYDVKMKEKGDIPEGYSVSREKKERFSLILESASTNQTSMYLCASKGSWNTEAFFGQGTRLTVV.

This chain connects TRBV28 to TRBJ2-5; TRBD1 aligns across 10 bases. TRBJ2-7 explains the end of the DNA better; the J call may be wrong. Germline V gene sequence: CDR1 MDHEN, CDR2 SYDVKM. CDR3 length equals 15 residues. CDR3 residues: CASSLAKTGGDEQYF. In nucleotides, the CDR3 is TGTGCCAGCAGTTTAGCAAAGACAGGGGGCGACGAGCAGTACTTC.

The chain couples TRBV28 to TRBJ1-4; a weak D match, TRBD1 (5 bases). Germline V gives CDR1 MDHEN, CDR2 SYDVKM. The CDR3 totals 14 residues. Trimming removed 4 bases at V and 0 bases at J, with 6 bases between. The CDR3 is CASSSGTTNEKLFF. The CDR3 coding sequence is TGTGCCAGCAGTTCAGGGACAACTAATGAAAAACTGTTTTTT.

The CDR3 sequence is CAWDWTESGAFF. The CDR3 nucleotides read TGTGCCTGGGATTGGACCGAAAGCGGAGCTTTCTTT. The rearrangement uses TRBV30 and TRBJ1-1; no clear D. With 5 bases removed from V and 10 bases from J, the gap between germline ends came to 17 bases. The CDR3 covers 12 residues. The germline CDR1 and CDR2 sequences are GTSNPN and SVGIG (reference sequence). Filled out from reference TRBV30 and TRBJ1-1, the complete variable domain reads SQTIHQWPATLVQPVGSPLSLECTVEGTSNPNLYWYRQAAGRGLQLLFYSVGIGQISSEVPQNLSASRPQDRQFILSSKKLLLSDSGFYLCAWDWTESGAFFGQGTRLTVV.

This chain joins TRBV19 and TRBJ2-2; 8 positions match TRBD2. After removal of 6 bases from V and 2 bases from J, the junction contained 8 bases not matched to a gene. CDR3 size: 16 residues. The germline V gene encodes CDR1 LNHDA and CDR2 SQIVND (reference sequence). CDR3 nucleotide sequence: TGTGCCAGTAGGCACCCAGGACTAGCCAACACCGGGGAGCTGTTTTTT. Its translation is CASRHPGLANTGELFF.

The rearrangement uses TRBV28 and TRBJ1-6, with TRBD1 matching over 10 bases. The CDR3 totals 16 residues. The trim removed 1 base at V and 5 bases at J, leaving 2 bases unmatched. The germline V gene encodes CDR1 MDHEN and CDR2 SYDVKM. In nucleotides, the CDR3 is TGTGCCAGCAGTTTATTGGGACAGGGGAATAATTCACCCCTCCACTTT. Protein: CASSLLGQGNNSPLHF.